This TCR beta chain was recovered during a study of CD8 T cells in Susac syndrome (dated by TCRdb to the late 2010s). Regarding the study in general: Repertoire sequencing was used to test whether CD8+ T cell activation and differentiation in Susac syndrome was antigen driven.

Reading the germline V gene gives CDR1 SQVTM and CDR2 ANQGSEA. The CDR3 starts with the cysteine, ends with the phenylalanine, and has 12 residues. The retained sequence is limited to the CDR3, 36 bases, with the frame set at the first base. V is shortened by 1 base, J by 5 bases, and the region joining them spans 6 bases. High-throughput TCR beta sequencing profiled peripheral blood CD8+ and CD4+ T cells from healthy donors, Susac syndrome patients and multiple sclerosis patients. Healthy donors were age- and sex-matched controls. Bulk CD8+ and CD4+ T cells were purified by magnetic negative isolation, while CD8+ TEMRA cells were enriched using FACS. Blood was collected in EDTA tubes and processed within 24 hours, with PBMCs isolated through density gradient centrifugation. PBMCs intended for TCR sequencing were cryopreserved in liquid nitrogen and thawed later in a water bath at 37 degrees C. A purity of at least 90% was achieved for sorted or isolated CD4+, CD8+ and CD8+ TEMRA cells.

What the research found in general, with its limitations: The number of individuals in the TCR sequencing and HLA analysis was acknowledged as relatively small.

RNA was extracted using the RNeasy kit, and about 0.45 to 1 ug of the RNA was reverse transcribed with random hexamers. The immunoSEQ multiplex PCR assay, covering 54 Vbeta and 13 Jbeta segments, was used to amplify TCR beta CDR3 regions. To correct PCR amplification bias, a synthetic template baseline was used for both primer optimization and computational correction. The study's processing was this. Reads were assigned to V, D and J genes according to IMGT and analyzed in immunoSEQ Analyzer, with only productive sequences retained. Clonality was calculated as one minus the Shannon entropy normalized by log2 of the number of productive unique sequences. Public and private clones were assessed among the 100 most prevalent clones of each patient and control. A clone was defined as Susac-specific if it was absent from the healthy and MS cohorts, from more than 850 published viral clones and from other ImmuneACCESS disease sequences. Using fastp at Q25 and MiXCR, TCRdb reprocessed the public reads and kept productive beta chains. Each CDR3 protein appears once, grouped with its most common genes and DNA. The V and J calls follow TCRdb's processing rather than the paper's. The sample data list approximately 130,000 distinct CDR3 sequences, and 90% to 95% of these were observed just once. The top ten clones comprise more than 0.095% of the sample.

Points on this clonotype: No antigen is known for it. No clone much larger than this one lies a single base away; base qualities are absent.

Recombination joined TRBV29-1 with TRBJ2-1, and the D gene may be TRBD2, 5 bases matching. The source is a human donor in good health. The sample consisted of CD4+ T cells from PBMCs. For the CDR3, the sequence is CSVEGRDNEQFF. At the DNA level, the sequence is TGCAGCGTTGAAGGGCGGGACAATGAGCAGTTCTTC.